The 5 T cell receptor beta chains given below trace back to one sample, sequenced in a study of OX40 agonist ivuxolimab in advanced cancers. Assay used: immunoSEQ multiplex PCR; TCRdb lists only in-frame clones, some missing. The sample lists some 130,000 clones; 75% to 90% were seen once. The specimen comprised CD4+ or CD8+ T cells sorted from blood, sampled in a trial of the OX40 agonist ivuxolimab. All receptors derive from an adult with an advanced solid tumor such as melanoma, head and neck, liver or kidney cancer.

CDR3 coding DNA: TGTGCCAGCAGCGGCAGACCCCCGAACACCGGGGAGCTGTTTTTT. Protein product: CASSGRPPNTGELFF. V usage is TRBV7-2 and J usage is TRBJ2-2; D gene ambiguous. Between the trimmed V and J ends, which lost 5 bases and 0 bases, there was a span of 10 bases. The CDR3 is 15 amino acids. Germline assignment: CDR1 SGHTA and CDR2 FQGNSA.

The V and J genes are TRBV5-6 and TRBJ1-1; D possibly corresponds to TRBD1 (6 bases). Germline-derived CDR1 and CDR2 are SGHDT and YYEEEE. The CDR3 is 15 amino acids. V shed 5 bases and J shed 5 bases, with 19 bases lying between them. The CDR3, as DNA: TGTGCCAGCAGTTCAGGGGCCGGTGGAGGGACTGAAGCTTTCTTT. Protein sequence: CASSSGAGGGTEAFF.

A few counts support this clone. This chain uses TRBV19 with TRBJ1-1, with D uncertain. Trimming stripped 3 bases from V and 3 bases from J, with 8 bases between. Germline V gene sequence: CDR1 LNHDA, CDR2 SQIVND (reference sequence). The CDR3 loop spans 13 amino acids. CDR3 coding DNA: TGTGCCAGTAGTATCTTGCAGTACACTGAAGCTTTCTTT. Encoded protein: CASSILQYTEAFF.

A few counts support this clone. This chain links TRBV6-1 with TRBJ2-3; D gene uncertain. Trimming removed 7 bases at V and 6 bases at J, with 11 bases between. The CDR3 loop spans 12 amino acids. The germline gives CDR1 MNHNS, CDR2 SASEGT. The DNA of the CDR3 is TGTGCCAGCACCTTCTCCGGCGATACGCAGTATTTT. Its protein is CASTFSGDTQYF.

The rearrangement links TRBV6-1 to TRBJ1-2; D is undetermined. V was trimmed by 6 bases and J by 8 bases, leaving 13 bases between them. The CDR3 runs 12 residues. Germline lookup yields CDR1 MNHNS and CDR2 SASEGT. CDR3 nucleotides: TGTGCCAGCAGACCTGCCATTAGGGGCTACACCTTC. It is translated as CASRPAIRGYTF.